This T cell receptor (beta chain) was sequenced during a study of T-cell reconstitution after alpha-beta-depleted transplantation in children (dated by TCRdb to about 2016). A note on the overall study: T-cell immune reconstitution after TCRalphabeta/CD19-depleted allogeneic hematopoietic cell transplantation in children was quantitatively tracked in the study by means of TCR repertoire profiling.

This clonotype was recorded a few times. There is no known antigen for this receptor. No qualities accompany the bases; no much larger clone lies one base away. Receptors were amplified or captured by PCR. Sequencing was carried out with an Illumina HiSeq 2500. Molecular barcoding was employed in the preparation of TCR libraries, with unique molecular identifiers being used to normalize TCRbeta repertoire quantification. TCRdb applied fastp at Q25 and MiXCR to the public reads, then kept only in-frame beta chains. All rows with the same CDR3 protein become a single entry with the most common DNA and genes. The sample records about 610,000 distinct CDR3 sequences, roughly 10% of which are singletons. Of the sample, 4% to 5% falls within the top ten clones. In the germline V gene, CDR1 corresponds to SGHRS and CDR2 to YFSETQ. The CDR3 spans 15 residues, from the cysteine through the phenylalanine. The sequence is cut down to CDR3 DNA, 45 bases in frame from base 1. At the junction V is shortened by 0 bases and J by 3 bases; bases outside the gene matches: 6.

The material sequenced was PBMCs from the stem cell graft donor, taken from the stem cell graft. The origin of this receptor is a human donor who donated a stem cell graft to a child with acute myeloid leukemia. The chain is assembled from TRBV5-1 and TRBJ2-7; the junction holds 7 bases that match TRBD2. The nucleotides read TGCGCCAGCAGCTTGGAACGGACTAGGGGCTACGAGCAGTACTTC. Its protein reads: CASSLERTRGYEQYF.